The 12 T cell receptor beta chains below all came from one sample that was sequenced in a study of T cells in tuberculosis. This sample's time point: new active TB diagnosis, blood taken before or within 7 days of starting treatment. The assay was immunoSEQ multiplex PCR, and TCRdb's table has in-frame clones only and misses some. The table has some 31,000 clones, roughly 94% seen once. The sequences come from PBMCs, collected at tuberculosis diagnosis. Receptors originate from an adult with tuberculosis.

The rearrangement links TRBV14 to TRBJ1-2, with TRBD1 matching over 8 bases. CDR1 SGHDN and CDR2 FVKESK come from the germline V gene. The V and J ends lost 4 bases and 5 bases, in that order; junction bases with no gene match: 6. This CDR3 region has 14 residues. CDR3 sequence reads: CASSLGQGGYGYTF. The CDR3 nucleotides read TGTGCCAGCAGCCTCGGACAGGGAGGGTATGGCTACACCTTC.

The table lists this clone with a count of one. The chain couples TRBV7-2 to TRBJ2-3, with D tentatively TRBD1 (6 bases). The CDR3 has 17 residues. V was shortened by 2 bases and J by 2 bases, with 17 bases between the two germline ends. Germline CDR1 SGHTA, CDR2 FQGNSA. The CDR3 bases are TGTGCCAGCAGCTTAAACTTGGGTGGGGGCCCCACAGATACGCAGTATTTT. Its translation is CASSLNLGGGPTDTQYF.

The chain carries TRBV7-2 and TRBJ1-2; D not certain. V lost 5 bases and J 4 bases, leaving 17 bases between the germline ends. The CDR3 has 15 residues. Germline assignment: CDR1 SGHTA and CDR2 FQGNSA. The CDR3: CASSPYLTPSYGYTF. The DNA for the CDR3 is TGTGCCAGCAGCCCTTATTTGACACCCTCCTATGGCTACACCTTC.

The chain employs TRBV28 and TRBJ2-1; 7 nucleotides align to TRBD1. After removal of 6 bases from V and 0 bases from J, the junction contained 14 bases not matched to a gene. Per germline, CDR1 MDHEN and CDR2 SYDVKM. The CDR3 extends over 18 amino acids. DNA for the CDR3: TGTGCCAGCAGCATGACAGGGTACCTCAGAAGCTCCTACAATGAGCAGTTCTTC. This translates into CASSMTGYLRSSYNEQFF.

The chain has TRBV7-2 and TRBJ1-5; tentatively, D is TRBD1 (5 bases). The CDR3 covers 14 residues. V gave up 5 bases and J gave up 3 bases, with 11 bases separating them. Germline V gene sequence: CDR1 SGHTA, CDR2 FQGNSA. The CDR3 DNA reads as TGTGCCAGCAGCCCCGGGGGGTTCAATCAGCCCCAGCATTTT. This codes for CASSPGGFNQPQHF.

V usage is TRBV9 and J usage is TRBJ2-7, with TRBD1 as a possible D gene (7 bases). The CDR3 runs to 16 residues. The germline V and J ends were trimmed by 0 bases and 5 bases, with 18 bases remaining between them. The germline gives CDR1 SGDLS, CDR2 YYNGEE. CDR3 in amino acids: CASSVAPGGAGNEQYF. The CDR3 DNA follows: TGTGCCAGCAGCGTAGCTCCAGGGGGTGCGGGGAACGAGCAGTACTTC.

The CDR3 coding sequence is TGTGCCAGCAGCATAGGGACAGGGGGAACCTACGAGCAGTACTTC. Translation: CASSIGTGGTYEQYF. The V gene is TRBV5-4, the J gene TRBJ2-7, with 11 positions matching TRBD1. CDR1 and CDR2 from the germline V gene are SGHNT and YYREEE (reference sequence). CDR3 length equals 15 residues. The V and J ends lost 4 bases and 2 bases, in that order; junction bases with no gene match: 5.

The chain couples TRBV4-3 to TRBJ2-7, with 12 bases fitting TRBD2. Per the germline V gene, CDR1 is LGHNA and CDR2 is YSLEER. V shed 0 bases and J 1 base; nucleotides not matched to a gene: 13. The CDR3 runs 20 residues. CDR3 DNA: TGCGCCAGCAGCCAAGATGGGCAGACTAGCGGGGGTAGGAGGTCCTACGAGCAGTACTTC. Its translation: CASSQDGQTSGGRRSYEQYF.

This chain links TRBV2 with TRBJ1-3; D call uncertain. The V gene lost 3 bases and the J gene lost 0 bases, with 18 bases spanning the gap. The CDR3 has 18 amino acids. Germline loops: CDR1 SNHLY, CDR2 FYNNEI. CDR3 sequence reads: CASSDSWSQVASGNTIYF. DNA for the CDR3: TGTGCCAGCAGTGATTCGTGGTCGCAGGTGGCCTCTGGAAACACCATATATTTT. The variable domain in full, completed from reference TRBV2 and TRBJ1-3, reads EPEVTQTPSHQVTQMGQEVILRCVPISNHLYFYWYRQILGQKVEFLVSFYNNEISEKSEIFDDQFSVERPDGSNFTLKIRSTKLEDSAMYFCASSDSWSQVASGNTIYFGEGSWLTVV.

V gene TRBV5-1 combines with J gene TRBJ2-1; D might be TRBD1 (6 bases). Germline CDR1 SGHRS, CDR2 YFSETQ. Trimming stripped 4 bases from V and 3 bases from J, with 17 bases between. This CDR3 has 16 residues. For the CDR3, the DNA is TGCGCCAGCAGCGTACCGTTGACAGGTGACTACAATGAGCAGTTCTTC. It translates to CASSVPLTGDYNEQFF.

Here the CDR3 reads CASSLVLGDSGANVLTF. As DNA, the CDR3 is TGTGCCAGCAGCTTGGTTTTGGGAGACTCTGGGGCCAACGTCCTGACTTTC. This chain connects TRBV7-9 to TRBJ2-6; tentative D call: TRBD2 (5 bases). Trimming stripped 3 bases from V and 0 bases from J, with 12 bases between. Germline V gene lookup returns CDR1 SEHNR and CDR2 FQNEAQ (reference sequence). The CDR3 has 17 residues.

This chain connects TRBV27 to TRBJ2-3; TRBD1 matches 9 bases. This CDR3 spans 14 amino acids. Germline loops: CDR1 MNHEY, CDR2 SMNVEV (reference sequence). After removal of 7 bases from V and 6 bases from J, the junction contained 8 bases not matched to a gene. The CDR3 DNA is TGTGCCAGCACCCGGGACAGGGCGGCGGATACGCAGTATTTT. It codes for CASTRDRAADTQYF.